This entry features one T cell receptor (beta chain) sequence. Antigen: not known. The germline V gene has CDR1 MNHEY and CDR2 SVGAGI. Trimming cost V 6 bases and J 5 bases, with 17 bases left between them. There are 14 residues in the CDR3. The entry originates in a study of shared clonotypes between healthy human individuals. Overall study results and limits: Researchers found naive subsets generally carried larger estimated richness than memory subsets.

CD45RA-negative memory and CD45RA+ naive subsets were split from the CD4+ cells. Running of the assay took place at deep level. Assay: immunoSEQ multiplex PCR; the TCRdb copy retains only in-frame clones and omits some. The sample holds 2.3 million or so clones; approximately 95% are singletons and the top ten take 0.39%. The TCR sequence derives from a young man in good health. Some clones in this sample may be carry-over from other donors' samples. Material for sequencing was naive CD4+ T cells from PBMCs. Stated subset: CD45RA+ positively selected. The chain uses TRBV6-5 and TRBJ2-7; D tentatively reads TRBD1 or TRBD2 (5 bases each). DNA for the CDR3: TGTGCCAGCAGGCCAGGGACGGCCTTCAACGAGCAGTACTTC. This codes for CASRPGTAFNEQYF.